These 27 T cell receptor beta chains originate from one sample sequenced in a study of lung T cells in sarcoidosis with Löfgren's syndrome. TCRdb itself ran the reads through MiXCR, one entry per CDR3 protein. The sample yields fewer than 80,000 distinct CDR3 sequences, 21% seen once. Sample: CD4+ T cells from PBMCs. These receptors were taken from a human donor with sarcoidosis (Löfgren's syndrome or another form), or a control subject (not recorded which).

This clonotype was seen a few times. V usage is TRBV5-8 and J usage is TRBJ1-2; D is undetermined. The CDR3 has 15 residues. V lost 4 bases and J lost 1, with 14 bases in between. Germline V gives CDR1 SGHTS, CDR2 YDEGEE. The CDR3: CASSPGARDNYGYTF. CDR3 nucleotide sequence: TGTGCCAGCAGCCCAGGAGCTAGGGATAACTATGGCTACACCTTC. Complete variable domain (other parts from reference TRBV5-8 and TRBJ1-2): EAGVTQSPTHLIKTRGQQATLRCSPISGHTSVYWYQQALGLGLQFLLWYDEGEERNRGNFPPRFSGRQFPNYSSELNVNALELEDSALYLCASSPGARDNYGYTFGSGTRLTVV.

V usage is TRBV5-1 and J usage is TRBJ2-3; 8 bases map to TRBD2. CDR1 and CDR2 from the germline V gene are SGHRS and YFSETQ. The V gene end was trimmed by 0 bases and the J gene end by 3 bases; junction bases not matched to a gene: 6. CDR3 length: 16 residues. The CDR3 bases are TGCGCCAGCAGCTTGGGCCGGGGGGGCATAACAGATACGCAGTATTTT. This sequence encodes CASSLGRGGITDTQYF.

The chain carries TRBV10-3 and TRBJ2-7; D unresolved. The CDR3 has 14 residues. Trimming left V 8 bases short and J 2 bases short, with 16 bases between. Germline loops: CDR1 ENHRY, CDR2 SYGVKD. This CDR3 reads CAIALSTATYEQYF. The CDR3, as DNA: TGTGCCATCGCTCTTTCGACGGCCACCTACGAGCAGTACTTC.

At least ten counts were recorded for this clonotype. J is TRBJ2-7 and V is TRBV6-2 or TRBV6-3; TRBD2 matches at 15 bases. The germline gives CDR1 MNHEY, CDR2 SVGEGT. V was pared by 4 bases and J by 7 bases, with 5 bases of the junction left unmatched. The CDR3 loop spans 15 amino acids. The CDR3 region is CASSSGTSGRYEQYF. The CDR3 coding sequence is TGTGCCAGCAGTTCCGGGACTAGCGGGAGGTATGAGCAGTACTTC.

The chain carries TRBV19 and TRBJ1-2, with D unclear. This CDR3 is built from 17 residues. The germline V gene encodes CDR1 LNHDA and CDR2 SQIVND (reference sequence). V shed 2 bases and J shed 8 bases, with 24 bases lying between them. The CDR3 sequence: CASSISDSMDFSKGYTF. In DNA form, the CDR3 reads TGTGCCAGTAGTATATCGGACTCAATGGATTTTTCAAAGGGCTACACCTTC.

The J gene is TRBJ2-3, the V gene TRBV2; 12 bases map to TRBD2. V lost 11 bases to trimming and J lost 2 bases; unmatched junction nucleotides: 5. This CDR3 is built from 14 residues. The V gene's germline CDR1 is SNHLY and CDR2 FYNNEI. CDR3 bases: TGTGCCGGTACTAGCGGGAGGAACACAGATACGCAGTATTTT. This gives the protein CAGTSGRNTDTQYF.

A note on this clonotype: Given a much more abundant clone one base away, this may be a read error. In nucleotides, the CDR3 is TGTGCCAGCAGTAACCCCCTGACTAGCGGGAGCCCCAATGAGCGGTTCTTC. Its protein product is CASSNPLTSGSPNERFF. The chain links TRBV27 to TRBJ2-1, with 12 bases lining up with TRBD2. The CDR3 covers 17 residues. Germline V gene data show CDR1 as MNHEY and CDR2 as SMNVEV (reference sequence).

There are a few counts of this clonotype. The CDR3 region is CSVGTANYGYTF. The CDR3 nucleotides are TGCAGCGTCGGGACAGCCAACTATGGCTACACCTTC. The chain uses TRBV29-1 and TRBJ1-2, with 7 bases that match TRBD1. Trimming took 6 bases from V and 2 from J; bases not matched to a gene: 3. The CDR3 length is 12 residues. Germline V gives CDR1 SQVTM, CDR2 ANQGSEA. The full variable domain, completed using reference TRBV29-1 and TRBJ1-2, is SAVISQKPSRDICQRGTSLTIQCQVDSQVTMMFWYRQQPGQSLTLIATANQGSEATYESGFVIDKFPISRPNLTFSTLTVSNMSPEDSSIYLCSVGTANYGYTFGSGTRLTVV.

In this sample, this clonotype turned up many times. The rearrangement uses TRBV28 and TRBJ2-3; 11 nucleotides match TRBD2. The CDR3 totals 18 residues. Germline trimming cut 2 bases from V and 0 bases from J; bases unmatched to any gene: 7. Per the germline V gene, CDR1 is MDHEN and CDR2 is SYDVKM. CDR3 coding DNA: TGTGCCAGCAGTTTACTAGGGACTAGCGGCTATAGCACAGATACGCAGTATTTT. This codes for CASSLLGTSGYSTDTQYF.

There are a few counts of this clonotype. This chain links TRBV7-9 with TRBJ2-4; D remains unclear. The germline V gene has CDR1 SEHNR and CDR2 FQNEAQ (reference sequence). The germline V and J ends were trimmed by 6 bases and 6 bases, with 12 bases remaining between them. The CDR3 covers 13 residues. CDR3 DNA sequence: TGTGCCAGCAGAAGTTCAGGCCCAAACATTCAGTACTTC. Translation: CASRSSGPNIQYF. Combining the CDR3 with reference TRBV7-9 and TRBJ2-4 gives the whole variable domain DTGVSQNPRHKITKRGQNVTFRCDPISEHNRLYWYRQTLGQGPEFLTYFQNEAQLEKSRLLSDRFSAERPKGSFSTLEIQRTEQGDSAMYLCASRSSGPNIQYFGAGTRLSVL.

This clonotype has a count of ten or more. The gene calls are TRBV4-1 and TRBJ2-2; the match to TRBD1 covers 9 bases. CDR3 length: 15 residues. Germline V gene lookup returns CDR1 MGHRA and CDR2 YSYEKL. Losses at the gene ends were 6 bases for V and 7 bases for J; bases not matched to a gene: 9. The CDR3 sequence is CASRRTGDESGELFF. For the CDR3, the DNA is TGCGCCAGCAGACGGACAGGGGATGAGAGCGGGGAGCTGTTTTTT.

By its share, this clonotype is medium-sized. This sequence joins TRBV27 and TRBJ1-2; weak D call: TRBD1 (6 bases). Germline CDR1 and CDR2: MNHEY and SMNVEV (reference sequence). CDR3 size: 16 residues. Trimming cost V 10 bases and J 4 bases, with 25 bases left between them. The CDR3 sequence: CATSPVSAGQIYGYTF. The DNA for the CDR3 is TGTGCCACCTCTCCCGTTTCCGCAGGACAGATCTATGGCTACACCTTC.

Comment on this clonotype: Since no conserved phenylalanine or tryptophan closes the CDR3, a read error is the likely cause. The chain joins TRBV6-9 to TRBJ2-1; D is unclear. The CDR3 is 15 amino acids. The V and J ends lost 3 bases and 2 bases respectively, with 11 bases between them. Germline V gene sequence: CDR1 MNHGY, CDR2 SVAAGI. The CDR3 DNA reads as TGTGCCAGCAGTTACGGCACCCACGCCTACAATGAGCAGTTCCTC. Protein product: CASSYGTHAYNEQFL.

Ten or more counts support this clonotype. The gene calls are TRBV20-1 and TRBJ1-2, with 9 bases identical to TRBD1. The CDR3 is made up of 14 amino acids. Losses at the gene ends were 6 bases for V and 4 bases for J; bases not matched to a gene: 9. CDR1 and CDR2 (germline): DFQATT, SNEGSKA (reference sequence). CDR3 region: CSATPGTGSYGYTF. The CDR3 DNA reads TGCAGTGCCACACCCGGGACAGGGAGCTATGGCTACACCTTC.

This clonotype was detected many times. CDR3: CASSTQGVSGNTIYF. CDR3 DNA sequence: TGTGCCAGCAGCACCCAGGGGGTCTCTGGAAACACCATATATTTT. The chain joins TRBV28 to TRBJ1-3; 7 bases agree with TRBD1. The CDR3 totals 15 residues. Germline loops: CDR1 MDHEN, CDR2 SYDVKM. V trimming: 6 bases; J trimming: 0 bases; junction bases outside the gene matches: 5.

This chain links TRBV5-1 with TRBJ1-2; D possibly corresponds to TRBD1 (6 bases). Per the germline V gene, CDR1 is SGHRS and CDR2 is YFSETQ. The CDR3 length is 14 residues. Trimming took 1 base from V and 4 from J, leaving 11 bases between them. This CDR3 is CASSLTGSGYGYTF. As DNA, the CDR3 is TGCGCCAGCAGCTTGACAGGGTCCGGCTATGGCTACACCTTC. The full variable domain, its missing parts supplied by reference TRBV5-1 and TRBJ1-2, is KAGVTQTPRYLIKTRGQQVTLSCSPISGHRSVSWYQQTPGQGLQFLFEYFSETQRNKGNFPGRFSGRQFSNSRSEMNVSTLELGDSALYLCASSLTGSGYGYTFGSGTRLTVV.

Comment on this clonotype: Relative to the germline gene, one junction end is altered; a read error may explain this. The V and J genes are TRBV6-5 and TRBJ2-5; no reliable D call. This CDR3 has 14 residues. Per germline, CDR1 MNHEY and CDR2 SVGAGI. The chain's CDR3 is CASSYSPVQETQCF. CDR3 coding DNA: TGTGCCAGCAGTTACTCGCCAGTCCAAGAGACCCAGTGCTTC.

This clonotype was seen repeatedly, ten times or more. V usage is TRBV6-1 and J usage is TRBJ1-5, with D tentatively TRBD1 (5 bases). Trimming removed 5 bases at V and 7 bases at J, with 12 bases between. Germline V CDR1 and CDR2: MNHNS, SASEGT. The CDR3 covers 13 residues. The CDR3 reads CASSSRVEQPQHF. The DNA for the CDR3 is TGTGCCAGCAGTTCCAGGGTAGAGCAGCCCCAGCATTTT.

This clonotype was seen at least ten times. This chain joins TRBV6-6 and TRBJ2-1; 8 nucleotides match TRBD2. Looked up from germline, CDR1 is MNHNY and CDR2 is SVGAGI (reference sequence). The CDR3 is made up of 15 amino acids. The V and J ends lost 0 bases and 5 bases, in that order; junction bases with no gene match: 3. DNA for the CDR3: TGTGCCAGCAGTTACTCGCGGGGGGCCGACAATGAGCAGTTCTTC. This sequence encodes CASSYSRGADNEQFF.

The chain carries TRBV12-3 or TRBV12-4 and TRBJ1-3; a weak D match, TRBD1 (5 bases). The CDR3 length is 15 residues. Deletions cut 4 bases from V and 0 bases from J, with 10 bases between. In DNA, the CDR3 is TGTGCCAGCAGTTCGGACACCGTCTCTGGAAACACCATATATTTT. It specifies CASSSDTVSGNTIYF.

This clonotype appeared many times. The gene calls are TRBV7-2 and TRBJ1-3; no definite D call. The germline V gene has CDR1 SGHTA and CDR2 FQGNSA. The length of the CDR3 is 15 residues. V lost 1 base and J lost 0, with 7 bases in between. The CDR3 protein is CASSLVPSSGNTIYF. The CDR3 DNA reads TGTGCCAGCAGCTTAGTACCCAGCTCTGGAAACACCATATATTTT.

This clonotype was counted ten times or more. The chain's CDR3 is CASSQPSVAKNIQYF. The DNA of the CDR3 is TGTGCCAGCAGTCAACCATCAGTAGCCAAAAACATTCAGTACTTC. The chain joins TRBV28 to TRBJ2-4; no clear D. The CDR3 is 15 residues long. Per germline, CDR1 MDHEN and CDR2 SYDVKM. V shed 5 bases and J shed 0 bases, with 11 bases lying between them.

This clonotype showed up just a few times. The chain links TRBV9 to TRBJ2-1, with TRBD2 identical over 9 bases. The CDR3 is 15 residues long. V lost 4 bases to trimming and J lost 2 bases; unmatched junction nucleotides: 4. Germline CDR1 reads SGDLS; CDR2 reads YYNGEE. DNA of the CDR3: TGTGCCAGCAGCCTTAGCGGGAGTACCTACAATGAGCAGTTCTTC. Translating gives CASSLSGSTYNEQFF.

On this clonotype itself: A much bigger clone sits one base away, suggesting this may be a read error. The chain is built from TRBV28 and TRBJ1-5; D gene ambiguous. From germline, CDR1 is MDHEN and CDR2 SYDVKM. CDR3 size: 14 residues. The CDR3 coding sequence is TGTGCCAGCAGTTTTGGCTCCCCCAATAAGCCCCAGCATTTT. This gives the protein CASSFGSPNKPQHF.

This chain connects TRBV7-2 to TRBJ2-5; D may be TRBD1 or TRBD2 (5 bases each). Germline CDR1 SGHTA, CDR2 FQGNSA. The CDR3 runs to 13 residues. The ends were cut back, 4 bases at V and 13 bases at J, with 19 bases in the middle. The CDR3, as DNA: TGTGCCAGCAGCTACGGGGCAGGGACGGGGACGTACTTC. Translated: CASSYGAGTGTYF.

The rearrangement joins TRBV30 to TRBJ1-1; maybe TRBD1 (5 bases). CDR1 is GTSNPN and CDR2 is SVGIG in the germline V gene (reference sequence). The CDR3 contains 13 residues. With 7 bases removed from V and 1 base from J, the gap between germline ends came to 13 bases. The CDR3 DNA follows: TGTGCCTCCCAGTCTCAGGGGAACACTGAAGCTTTCTTT. This translates into CASQSQGNTEAFF.

The genes are TRBV7-9 and TRBJ2-7; D not resolved. V was clipped by 3 bases and J by 3 bases, with 9 bases between them. Germline CDR1 SEHNR, CDR2 FQNEAQ (reference sequence). The CDR3 is made up of 13 amino acids. The CDR3 DNA follows: TGTGCCAGCAGCTTGAGGCAGATCTACGAGCAGTACGTC. It translates to CASSLRQIYEQYV.